This T cell receptor beta chain was sequenced for a study of neoadjuvant anti-PD-1 for oral cavity cancer. Broader study findings: Post-treatment tumors with larger preexisting clones showed more shrinkage. Only a few patients per response group were TCR-analyzed; validation needed. Treg/Th17 ratio rose with pretreatment blood and fell with post-treatment tumor TCRbeta clonality.

These newly diagnosed stage II-IVA oral cavity squamous cell carcinoma patients had no prior systemic or radiation treatment. On this clone itself: As yet, its antigen is unknown.

Sequencing was performed with immunoSEQ multiplex PCR; in TCRdb, only in-frame clones are kept and a portion is missing. The sample consists of some 7,600 clones, over 40% of them appearing once. The clonotype was recovered from a person aged 35-79 years with oral cavity squamous cell carcinoma. Material: tumor tissue, obtained before nivolumab (anti-PD-1) treatment.

The CDR3 DNA reads as TGTGCCAGTAGGTCAAACAGGCTCAACACCGGGGAGCTGTTTTTT. It yields the protein CASRSNRLNTGELFF. This chain connects TRBV19 to TRBJ2-2; D is possibly TRBD1 (5 bases). Germline V gene sequence: CDR1 LNHDA, CDR2 SQIVND (reference sequence). The V end was cut by 6 bases, the J end by 2 bases, with 13 bases between. The CDR3 runs 15 residues.